This TCR beta chain came from a study of cytomegalovirus exposure and HLA in healthy donors. The overall study: Among the approximately 410 genotyped donors, around 81% were placed in the Caucasian-associated ancestry cluster.

The CDR3 is 14 amino acids. Trimming removed 5 bases from V and 1 base from J; junction bases left unmatched: 4. CDR1 is SGHTA, CDR2 FQGNSA, per germline. Regarding the study as a whole: Some TCR beta chains (more than 150 of them) were listed as cytomegalovirus-associated. Later analysis found that TCR beta chains associated with HLA were more clonally expanded than other, equally common chains. Donor immune exposure was known only as CMV serostatus.

PCR employed 60 Vbeta and 13 Jbeta primers. Clones were sequenced by immunoSEQ multiplex PCR, and TCRdb holds only the in-frame ones, with some missing. Here the sample spans some 200,000 clones, over 65% being singletons. Details on this clone: Its target is not known.

The chain employs TRBV7-2 and TRBJ2-5, with 7 positions matching TRBD1. The sample comprised PBMCs. The sequence came from a boy aged 2-15 years in good health and CMV-seronegative. This CDR3 is CASSRGTVQETQYF. CDR3 in DNA: TGTGCCAGCAGCCGAGGGACAGTCCAAGAGACCCAGTACTTC.